This entry concerns a single T cell receptor beta chain. The same CDR3 can be traced to other DNA sequences in this sample. The source of the sample is a study of shared clonotypes between healthy human individuals. Some clones are missing from TCRdb's copy, which holds only in-frame ones; the method was immunoSEQ multiplex PCR. The sample contains 2 million to 2.5 million clones, 93% of which appear only once. V lost 1 base and J lost 3; bases outside the gene matches: 3. This CDR3 contains 15 residues. Germline V gene sequence: CDR1 SGHRS, CDR2 YFSETQ. Sequenced: naive CD4+ T cells from PBMCs. Subset given: CD45RA+ positively selected. This rearrangement joins TRBV5-1 to TRBJ2-5, with TRBD2 matching 10 bases. The clonotype was recovered from a man younger than 30 in good health. Some clones in this sample may be carry-over from other donors' samples. CDR3 loop: CASSLILAGEETQYF. The CDR3 DNA is TGCGCCAGCAGCTTGATCCTAGCGGGGGAAGAGACCCAGTACTTC.